This entry features one TCR beta chain sequence. V lost 5 bases to trimming and J lost 4 bases, with 8 bases between them. The CDR3 extends over 12 amino acids. From germline, CDR1 is LGHDT and CDR2 YNNKEL (reference sequence). The data were taken from a study of blood T cell repertoires in COVID-19. For the study at large: Acute and convalescent COVID-19 samples came from the United States, Italy and Spain. Sample material is recorded as cDNA or gDNA derived from T cells, B-cell-depleted T cells, or PBMCs.

Methods used by the authors: Reference gene primer amplification yielded estimated nucleated cell counts. Sequenced by immunoSEQ multiplex PCR; TCRdb stores in-frame clones only, minus some. The DNA gave D and trimming, while V, J and clone size come from that table. The table has 39,000 or so clones, roughly nine tenths seen once. What was sequenced was peripheral blood. The sequence was obtained from a human donor in a cohort sampled during active COVID-19. V usage is TRBV3-1 (or the pseudogene TRBV3-2) and J usage is TRBJ1-1; D perhaps matches TRBD1 (5 bases). This CDR3 is CASSGGSTEAFF. For the CDR3, the DNA is TGTGCCAGCAGCGGGGGGAGCACTGAAGCTTTCTTT.